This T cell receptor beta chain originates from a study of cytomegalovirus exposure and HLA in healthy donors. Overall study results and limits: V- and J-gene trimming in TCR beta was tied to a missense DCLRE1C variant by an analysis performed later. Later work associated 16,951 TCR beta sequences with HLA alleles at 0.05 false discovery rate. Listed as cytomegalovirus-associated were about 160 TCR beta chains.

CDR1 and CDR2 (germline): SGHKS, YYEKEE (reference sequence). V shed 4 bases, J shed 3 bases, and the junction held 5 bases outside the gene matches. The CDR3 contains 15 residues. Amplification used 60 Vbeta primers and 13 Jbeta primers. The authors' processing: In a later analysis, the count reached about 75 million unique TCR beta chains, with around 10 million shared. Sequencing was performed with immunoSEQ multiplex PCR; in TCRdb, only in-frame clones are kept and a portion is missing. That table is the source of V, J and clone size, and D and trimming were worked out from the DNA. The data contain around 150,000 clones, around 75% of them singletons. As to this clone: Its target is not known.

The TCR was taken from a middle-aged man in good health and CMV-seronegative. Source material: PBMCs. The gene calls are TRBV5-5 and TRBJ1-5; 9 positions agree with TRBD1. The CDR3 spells CASSRTGANNQPQHF. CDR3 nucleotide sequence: TGTGCCAGCAGCCGGACAGGGGCCAACAATCAGCCCCAGCATTTT.